The sequence of this T cell receptor (beta chain) was determined in a study of metastatic and nonmetastatic thyroid tumors. The overall study: Repertoires from blood and tumor or nodule tissue of malignant and benign thyroid patients were compared. Study-wide results and caveats: Significantly greater TCR beta diversity was reportedly found in malignant thyroid tumors than in benign nodules (in blood and tumor).

The trim removed 5 bases at V and 6 bases at J, leaving 15 bases unmatched. This CDR3 region has 18 residues. The germline V gene encodes CDR1 MNHNY and CDR2 SVGAGI (reference sequence). Thyroid surgery was preceded by no treatment in any patient. Authors' methods: A distant-metastasis classifier for papillary thyroid cancer was built using CDR3 differences across clinicopathological groups. TCRdb reanalyzed the PCR reads via MiXCR. The V and J calls were not made by the authors but by TCRdb's processing. The sample has about 12,000 clones, around 29% seen once. Details on this clone: Its antigen is still unknown.

V and J are TRBV6-6 and TRBJ1-5, with TRBD1 identical over 11 bases. The sequenced material came from tumor tissue. The source of this sequence is a male donor with papillary thyroid cancer or a benign thyroid nodule (not recorded which). Some clones in this sample may be carry-over from other donors' samples. The DNA for the CDR3 is TGTGCCAGCAGTCCCGGGACAGGGGGGGTTCTGGATCGTCAGCCCCAGCATTTT. Translating gives CASSPGTGGVLDRQPQHF.